The subject of this entry is one T cell receptor beta chain. Its antigen is still unknown. This CDR3 has 14 amino acids. V trimming: 2 bases; J trimming: 5 bases; junction bases outside the gene matches: 5. In germline, CDR1 is SGHTA, CDR2 FQGNSA. The sample comes from a study of T cell responses to AZD1222 COVID-19 vaccine. Notes on the study in general: Repertoires were collected only later (after the peak T cell response had occurred).

Sequencing used immunoSEQ multiplex PCR; TCRdb keeps in-frame clones, though not all of them. Counted here are over 65,000 clones, 90% occurring once; the ten biggest clones make up around 5.8%. The sequence came from an adult in good health. The V gene is TRBV7-2, the J gene TRBJ2-5, with 7 bases that match TRBD2. Specimen: peripheral blood, collected on day 0 of AZD1222 vaccination. CDR3 protein: CASSLSGAMETQYF. The CDR3 DNA is TGTGCCAGCAGCTTAAGCGGGGCGATGGAGACCCAGTACTTC.